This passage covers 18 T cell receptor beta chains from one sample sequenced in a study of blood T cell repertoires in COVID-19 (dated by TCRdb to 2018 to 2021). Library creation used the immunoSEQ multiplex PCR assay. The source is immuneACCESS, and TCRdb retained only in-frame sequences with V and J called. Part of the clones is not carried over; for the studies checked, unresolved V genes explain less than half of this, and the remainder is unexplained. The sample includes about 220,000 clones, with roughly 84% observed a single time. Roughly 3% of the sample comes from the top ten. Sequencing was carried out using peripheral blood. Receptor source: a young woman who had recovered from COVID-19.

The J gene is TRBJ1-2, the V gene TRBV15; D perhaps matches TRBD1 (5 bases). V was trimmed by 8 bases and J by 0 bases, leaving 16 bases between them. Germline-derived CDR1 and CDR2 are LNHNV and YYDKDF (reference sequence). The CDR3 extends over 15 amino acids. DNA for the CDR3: TGTGCCACCTTCGGCCAGGGTCTAACTAACTATGGCTACACCTTC. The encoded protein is CATFGQGLTNYGYTF.

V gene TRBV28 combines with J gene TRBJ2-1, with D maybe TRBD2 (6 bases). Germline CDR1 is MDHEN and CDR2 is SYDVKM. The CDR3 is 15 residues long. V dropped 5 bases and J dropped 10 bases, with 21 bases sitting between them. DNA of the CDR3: TGTGCCAGCAGTCGAACCGGGACTTTCAGATTGGAGCAGTTCTTC. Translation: CASSRTGTFRLEQFF.

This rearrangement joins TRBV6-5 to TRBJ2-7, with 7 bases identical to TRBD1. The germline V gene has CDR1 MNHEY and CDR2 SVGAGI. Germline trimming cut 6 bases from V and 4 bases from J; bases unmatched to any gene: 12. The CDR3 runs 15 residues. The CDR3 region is CASSPTGAVQYEQYF. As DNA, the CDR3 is TGTGCCAGCAGCCCCACAGGGGCGGTCCAATACGAGCAGTACTTC.

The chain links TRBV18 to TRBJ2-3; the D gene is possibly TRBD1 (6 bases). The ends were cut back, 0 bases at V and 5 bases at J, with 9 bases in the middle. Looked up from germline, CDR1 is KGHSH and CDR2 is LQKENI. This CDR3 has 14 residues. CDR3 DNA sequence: TGTGCCAGCTCACCACCGCCCAGGGGAGATACGCAGTATTTT. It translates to CASSPPPRGDTQYF.

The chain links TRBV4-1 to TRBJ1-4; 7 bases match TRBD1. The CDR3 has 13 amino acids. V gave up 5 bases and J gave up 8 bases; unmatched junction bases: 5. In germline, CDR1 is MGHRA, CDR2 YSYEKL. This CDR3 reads CASSLRQGEKLFF. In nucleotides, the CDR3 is TGCGCCAGCAGCTTACGACAGGGCGAAAAACTGTTTTTT.

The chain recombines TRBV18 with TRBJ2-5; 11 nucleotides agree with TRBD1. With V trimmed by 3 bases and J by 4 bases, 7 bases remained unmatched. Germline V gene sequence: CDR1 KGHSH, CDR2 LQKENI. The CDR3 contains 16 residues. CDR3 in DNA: TGTGCCAGCTCACCTCGGACAGGGGGCGAAGGAGAGACCCAGTACTTC. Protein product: CASSPRTGGEGETQYF.

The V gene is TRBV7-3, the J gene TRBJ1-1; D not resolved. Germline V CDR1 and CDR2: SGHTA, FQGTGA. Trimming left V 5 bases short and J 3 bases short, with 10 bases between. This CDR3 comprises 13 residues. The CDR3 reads CASSRAGYTEAFF. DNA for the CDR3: TGTGCCAGCAGCCGGGCGGGGTACACTGAAGCTTTCTTT.

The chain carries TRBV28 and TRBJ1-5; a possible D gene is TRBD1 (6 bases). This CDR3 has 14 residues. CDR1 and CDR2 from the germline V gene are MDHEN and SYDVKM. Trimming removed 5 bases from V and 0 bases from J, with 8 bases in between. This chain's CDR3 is CASSRTASNQPQHF. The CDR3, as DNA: TGTGCCAGCAGTCGGACAGCTAGCAATCAGCCCCAGCATTTT.

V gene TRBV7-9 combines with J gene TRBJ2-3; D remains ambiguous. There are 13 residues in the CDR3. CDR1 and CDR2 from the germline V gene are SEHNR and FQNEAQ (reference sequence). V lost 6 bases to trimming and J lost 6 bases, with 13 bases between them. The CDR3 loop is CASRKMGRDTQYF. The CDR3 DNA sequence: TGTGCCAGCAGAAAAATGGGCCGGGATACGCAGTATTTT.

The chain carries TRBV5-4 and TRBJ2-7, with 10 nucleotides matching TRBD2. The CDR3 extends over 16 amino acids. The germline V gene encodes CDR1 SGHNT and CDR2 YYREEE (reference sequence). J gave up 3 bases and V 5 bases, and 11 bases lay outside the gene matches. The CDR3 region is CASRLDLAGGGYEQYF. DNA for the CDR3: TGTGCCAGCAGGCTTGATTTAGCGGGAGGAGGCTACGAGCAGTACTTC.

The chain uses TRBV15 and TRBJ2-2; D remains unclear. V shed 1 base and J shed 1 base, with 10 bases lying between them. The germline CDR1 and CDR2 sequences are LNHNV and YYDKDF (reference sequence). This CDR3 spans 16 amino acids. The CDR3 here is CATSRVVARNTGELFF. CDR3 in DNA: TGTGCCACCAGCAGAGTAGTCGCAAGGAACACCGGGGAGCTGTTTTTT.

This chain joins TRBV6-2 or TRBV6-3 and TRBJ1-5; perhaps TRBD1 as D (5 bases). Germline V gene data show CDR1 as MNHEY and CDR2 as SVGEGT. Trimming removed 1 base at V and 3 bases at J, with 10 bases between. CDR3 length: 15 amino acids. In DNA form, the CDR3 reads TGTGCCAGCAGTTACTACCAGGGCTTCAATCAGCCCCAGCATTTT. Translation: CASSYYQGFNQPQHF.

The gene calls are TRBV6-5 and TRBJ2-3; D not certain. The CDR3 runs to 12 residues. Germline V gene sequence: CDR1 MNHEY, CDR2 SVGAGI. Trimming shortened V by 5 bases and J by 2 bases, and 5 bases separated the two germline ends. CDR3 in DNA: TGTGCCAGCAGTAAATACACAGATACGCAGTATTTT. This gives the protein CASSKYTDTQYF.

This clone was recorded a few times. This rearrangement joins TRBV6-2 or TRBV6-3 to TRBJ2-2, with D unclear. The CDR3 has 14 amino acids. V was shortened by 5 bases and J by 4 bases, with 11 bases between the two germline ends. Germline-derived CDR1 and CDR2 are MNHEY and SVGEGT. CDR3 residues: CASSVSRLTGELFF. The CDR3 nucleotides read TGTGCCAGCAGTGTTTCGAGGCTCACCGGGGAGCTGTTTTTT.

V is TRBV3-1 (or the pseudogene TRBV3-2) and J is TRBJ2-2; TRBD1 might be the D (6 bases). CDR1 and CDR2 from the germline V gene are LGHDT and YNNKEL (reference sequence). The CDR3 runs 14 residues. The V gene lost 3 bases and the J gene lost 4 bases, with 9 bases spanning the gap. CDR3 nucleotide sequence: TGTGCCAGCAGCCAGGGGGCCGGCACCGGGGAGCTGTTTTTT. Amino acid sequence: CASSQGAGTGELFF.

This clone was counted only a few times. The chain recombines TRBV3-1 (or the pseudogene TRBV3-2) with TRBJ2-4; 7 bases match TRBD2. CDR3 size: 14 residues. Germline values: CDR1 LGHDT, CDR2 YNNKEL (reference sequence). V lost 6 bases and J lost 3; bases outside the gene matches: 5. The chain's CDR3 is CASRPRGDKNIQYF. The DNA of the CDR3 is TGTGCCAGCAGACCCCGGGGGGACAAAAACATTCAGTACTTC.

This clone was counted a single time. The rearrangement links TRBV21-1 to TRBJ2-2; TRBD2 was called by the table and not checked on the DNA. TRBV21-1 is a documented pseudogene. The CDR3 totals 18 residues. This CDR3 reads CASSKGFTSGSSGGELFF. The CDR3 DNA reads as TGTGCCAGCAGCAAAGGGTTCACTAGCGGGAGTTCGGGCGGGGAGCTGTTTTTT.

This CDR3 reads CASSSGQGGNTIYF. The CDR3 DNA follows: TGCGCCAGCAGTTCGGGACAGGGTGGAAACACCATATATTTT. This chain connects TRBV10-1 to TRBJ1-3; 9 bases map to TRBD1. The ends lost 5 bases at V and 3 bases at J; junction bases unmatched: 2. The germline gives CDR1 WNHNN, CDR2 SYGVQD (reference sequence). This CDR3 has 14 residues.